This T cell receptor beta chain appears in the sequencing data of a study of CD8+CD57+ T cells in acquired aplastic anemia. Study in general: Recorded DNA amounts for sorted CD4+ and CD8+ cells had an average of 3.2 ug. General study results and limits: Patients and controls were found to share around 30 CD8+ CDR3 sequences. A significant difference in CD8+ Simpson's diversity between patients and controls was not found.

Germline-derived CDR1 and CDR2 are MNHNS and SASEGT. This CDR3 is 17 amino acids long. The V segment lost 6 bases and the J segment 1 base; nucleotides outside the gene matches: 11. TCR beta VDJ and CDR3 profiles were obtained from a genomic DNA template. TCRdb processed the reads anew with MiXCR; each CDR3 protein has one entry. The repertoire has about 120,000 distinct CDR3 sequences, about 43% of them found once; the top ten carry roughly 3%. This clonotype was counted between two and nine times. No antigen is known for it. For sequencing, patients were chosen who had shown expansion of CD8+CD57+ cells by flow cytometry. A severe acquired aplastic anemia diagnosis applied to all patients.

The clonotype comes from a human donor with aplastic anemia. Material for sequencing was sorted CD4+, CD8+, or CD8+CD57+ T cells (not recorded which) from PBMCs. The chain joins TRBV6-1 to TRBJ1-1; 10 bases agree with TRBD1. CDR3 sequence: CASRLPGQGGKNTEAFF. For the CDR3, the DNA is TGTGCCAGCAGACTCCCCGGACAGGGGGGGAAGAACACTGAAGCTTTCTTT.